This is a list of T cell receptor beta chains from one sample in a study of blood T cell repertoires in COVID-19. Sequencing was performed with immunoSEQ multiplex PCR; in TCRdb, only in-frame clones are kept and a portion is missing. This table has roughly 80,000 clones, roughly 79% appearing once. Sample: peripheral blood. Receptors were obtained from a man aged 80 or over with acute or convalescent COVID-19. Both conserved end residues are part of each CDR3. The D gene is left open where the match is weak. The size entry is marked missing in some rows and otherwise reads once, few, many or a size class.

cdr3_length: 15
v_call: TRBV11-2
j_call: TRBJ2-1
clone_size: -
d_call: TRBD2
cdr3_nt: TGTGCCAGCAGCTTCACTAGCGGGACCTACAATGAGCAGTTCTTC
cdr3_aa: CASSFTSGTYNEQFF

cdr3_length: 15
v_call: TRBV7-3
j_call: TRBJ2-1
clone_size: -
d_call: -
cdr3_nt: TGTGCCAGCAGCCTAGGGGGTTTGGCACACAATGAGCAGTTCTTC
cdr3_aa: CASSLGGLAHNEQFF

cdr3_length: 16
v_call: TRBV19
j_call: TRBJ1-5
clone_size: -
d_call: -
cdr3_nt: TGTGCCAGTAGTCGACAGGAGAGGGCTAGCAATCAGCCCCAGCATTTT
cdr3_aa: CASSRQERASNQPQHF

cdr3_length: 17
v_call: TRBV28
j_call: TRBJ1-1
clone_size: -
d_call: TRBD1
cdr3_nt: TGTGCCAGCAGTCGAGAACCGGGACAGGGCTGGGACACTGAAGCTTTCTTT
cdr3_aa: CASSREPGQGWDTEAFF

cdr3_length: 13
v_call: TRBV18
j_call: TRBJ2-7
clone_size: -
d_call: -
cdr3_nt: TGTGCCAGCTCACCCCCAGGGCGCAACGAGCAGTACTTC
cdr3_aa: CASSPPGRNEQYF

cdr3_length: 14
v_call: TRBV19
j_call: TRBJ2-7
clone_size: -
d_call: -
cdr3_nt: TGTGCCAGTAGTAGCGGCGGGAATTCCTACGAGCAGTACTTC
cdr3_aa: CASSSGGNSYEQYF

cdr3_length: 19
v_call: TRBV20-1
j_call: TRBJ2-1
clone_size: -
d_call: -
cdr3_nt: TGCAGTGCTAGTGCTTTTTACGCAAACGGAGTCACCTCCTACAATGAGCAGTTCTTC
cdr3_aa: CSASAFYANGVTSYNEQFF

cdr3_length: 14
v_call: TRBV13
j_call: TRBJ2-5
clone_size: -
d_call: TRBD1
cdr3_nt: TGTGCCAGCAGCTCGGACAGGGTCCAAGAGACCCAGTACTTC
cdr3_aa: CASSSDRVQETQYF

cdr3_length: 17
v_call: TRBV2
j_call: TRBJ2-7
clone_size: -
d_call: TRBD2
cdr3_nt: TGTGCCAGCAGTGAAGCGCTTCTAGCGGGATCATCCTACGAGCAGTACTTC
cdr3_aa: CASSEALLAGSSYEQYF

cdr3_length: 15
v_call: TRBV24-1
j_call: TRBJ2-1
clone_size: -
d_call: TRBD2
cdr3_nt: TGTGCCACCAGTGATCCGGGACTAGCTACTCATGAGCAGTTCTTC
cdr3_aa: CATSDPGLATHEQFF

cdr3_length: 17
v_call: TRBV7-6
j_call: TRBJ2-3
clone_size: -
d_call: -
cdr3_nt: TGTGCCAGCAGCTCTCCCCTCCGGGTAGCTAGCACAGATACGCAGTATTTT
cdr3_aa: CASSSPLRVASTDTQYF

cdr3_length: 15
v_call: TRBV9
j_call: TRBJ2-2
clone_size: -
d_call: TRBD1
cdr3_nt: TGTGCCAGCAGCAGGGACAGGGGGCTGTCCGGGGAGCTGTTTTTT
cdr3_aa: CASSRDRGLSGELFF

cdr3_length: 17
v_call: TRBV7-3
j_call: TRBJ2-3
clone_size: -
d_call: TRBD2
cdr3_nt: TGTGCCAGCAGCTTAACGGGACTAGCGGGAGGCACAGATACGCAGTATTTT
cdr3_aa: CASSLTGLAGGTDTQYF

cdr3_length: 14
v_call: TRBV19
j_call: TRBJ1-2
clone_size: -
d_call: -
cdr3_nt: TGTGCCAGTAGTATAGAGCTACTGAGATATGGCTACACCTTC
cdr3_aa: CASSIELLRYGYTF

cdr3_length: 12
v_call: TRBV18
j_call: TRBJ1-2
clone_size: -
d_call: TRBD1
cdr3_nt: TGTGCCAGCTCACGGGACAGGGGTGGCTACACCTTC
cdr3_aa: CASSRDRGGYTF

cdr3_length: 15
v_call: TRBV15
j_call: TRBJ1-6
clone_size: -
d_call: TRBD1
cdr3_nt: TGTGCCACCAGCAGTGCCGGGACAGGGAATTCACCCCTCCACTTT
cdr3_aa: CATSSAGTGNSPLHF

cdr3_length: 14
v_call: TRBV3-1/TRBV3-2
j_call: TRBJ1-6
clone_size: -
d_call: TRBD1
cdr3_nt: TGTGCCAGCGCTCGGCAGGGGGCAAATTCACCCCTCCACTTT
cdr3_aa: CASARQGANSPLHF

cdr3_length: 13
v_call: TRBV5-1
j_call: TRBJ2-5
clone_size: -
d_call: TRBD1
cdr3_nt: TGCGCCAGCAGCTCGGGACAGCGGGAGACCCAGTACTTC
cdr3_aa: CASSSGQRETQYF

cdr3_length: 14
v_call: TRBV15
j_call: TRBJ1-1
clone_size: -
d_call: -
cdr3_nt: TGTGCCACCAGCCCGCAGGATCATCGGACTGAAGCTTTCTTT
cdr3_aa: CATSPQDHRTEAFF

cdr3_length: 14
v_call: TRBV19
j_call: TRBJ1-2
clone_size: -
d_call: -
cdr3_nt: TGTGCCAGTAAGCGACAGGCCTCGTTAACGAGCTACACCTTC
cdr3_aa: CASKRQASLTSYTF

cdr3_length: 13
v_call: TRBV2
j_call: TRBJ1-1
clone_size: -
d_call: -
cdr3_nt: TGTGCCAGCAGTGAGGGGGCCTACACTGAAGCTTTCTTT
cdr3_aa: CASSEGAYTEAFF

cdr3_length: 13
v_call: TRBV7-2
j_call: TRBJ1-2
clone_size: few
d_call: -
cdr3_nt: TGTGCCAGCAGCTTAGCGCAGGGTGGTGGCTACACCTTC
cdr3_aa: CASSLAQGGGYTF

cdr3_length: 18
v_call: TRBV18
j_call: TRBJ2-7
clone_size: -
d_call: TRBD2
cdr3_nt: TGTGCCAGCTCAAAGCCGGGACTAGCGGGAGGGAGGGGCTACGAGCAGTACTTC
cdr3_aa: CASSKPGLAGGRGYEQYF

cdr3_length: 15
v_call: TRBV7-2
j_call: TRBJ2-5
clone_size: -
d_call: TRBD2
cdr3_nt: TGTGCCAGCAGCTTCCCGGGAGGGCTGGGAGAGACCCAGTACTTC
cdr3_aa: CASSFPGGLGETQYF

cdr3_length: 16
v_call: TRBV7-9
j_call: TRBJ1-6
clone_size: -
d_call: -
cdr3_nt: TGTGCCAGCAGCCTACTACCACAGGGCTATAATTCACCCCTCCACTTT
cdr3_aa: CASSLLPQGYNSPLHF

cdr3_length: 15
v_call: TRBV5-1
j_call: TRBJ2-7
clone_size: -
d_call: -
cdr3_nt: TGCGCCAGCAGCCTTTGGGGGGACCTCTCCTACGAGCAGTACTTC
cdr3_aa: CASSLWGDLSYEQYF

cdr3_length: 13
v_call: TRBV7-3
j_call: TRBJ1-1
clone_size: -
d_call: -
cdr3_nt: TGTGCCAGCAGCCGCGGGTCGTTGACTGAAGCTTTCTTT
cdr3_aa: CASSRGSLTEAFF

cdr3_length: 12
v_call: TRBV19
j_call: TRBJ2-7
clone_size: -
d_call: -
cdr3_nt: TGTGCCAGTAGTATGGAGGGATACGAGCAGTACTTC
cdr3_aa: CASSMEGYEQYF

cdr3_length: 16
v_call: TRBV28
j_call: TRBJ1-1
clone_size: -
d_call: -
cdr3_nt: TGTGCCAGCACTCTCCTCCCCCCCGGTATGAACACTGAAGCTTTCTTT
cdr3_aa: CASTLLPPGMNTEAFF

cdr3_length: 16
v_call: TRBV6-6
j_call: TRBJ2-7
clone_size: -
d_call: -
cdr3_nt: TGTGCCAGCAGTTTTAGCGCGGTCGGATCGTACTACGAGCAGTACTTC
cdr3_aa: CASSFSAVGSYYEQYF

cdr3_length: 17
v_call: TRBV3-1/TRBV3-2
j_call: TRBJ2-7
clone_size: -
d_call: -
cdr3_nt: TGTGCCAGCAGCCAAGACCCCTCGGGAAAACACGCCTACGTGAAGTACTTC
cdr3_aa: CASSQDPSGKHAYVKYF

cdr3_length: 15
v_call: TRBV19
j_call: TRBJ1-3
clone_size: few
d_call: TRBD1
cdr3_nt: TGTGCCAGTAGTCGGGACAGGGGCCACGGAAACACCATATATTTT
cdr3_aa: CASSRDRGHGNTIYF

cdr3_length: 15
v_call: TRBV19
j_call: TRBJ2-7
clone_size: -
d_call: -
cdr3_nt: TGTGCCAGTAGTCAGGGAAAAGGGCCCTCCTACGAGCAGTACTTC
cdr3_aa: CASSQGKGPSYEQYF

cdr3_length: 17
v_call: TRBV4-2
j_call: TRBJ2-5
clone_size: -
d_call: TRBD2
cdr3_nt: TGTGCCAGCAGCCAAGACAGGTCCAGCGGGATGGGAGAGACCCAGTACTTC
cdr3_aa: CASSQDRSSGMGETQYF

cdr3_length: 16
v_call: TRBV5-1
j_call: TRBJ1-6
clone_size: -
d_call: -
cdr3_nt: TGCGCCAGCAGCACAGCGGACAGCTACTATAATTCACCCCTCCACTTT
cdr3_aa: CASSTADSYYNSPLHF

cdr3_length: 17
v_call: TRBV5-8
j_call: TRBJ1-4
clone_size: -
d_call: -
cdr3_nt: TGTGCCAGCAGCTTTCACCGGACAGTTCTAACGGGTGAAAAACTGTTTTTT
cdr3_aa: CASSFHRTVLTGEKLFF

cdr3_length: 12
v_call: TRBV6-1
j_call: TRBJ1-2
clone_size: -
d_call: -
cdr3_nt: TGTGCCAGCAGTGAAAACGGCTATGGCTACACCTTC
cdr3_aa: CASSENGYGYTF

cdr3_length: 14
v_call: TRBV7-9
j_call: TRBJ1-3
clone_size: -
d_call: -
cdr3_nt: TGTGCCAGCAGCTTAATGTCTTCTGGAAACACCATATATTTT
cdr3_aa: CASSLMSSGNTIYF

cdr3_length: 13
v_call: TRBV14
j_call: TRBJ2-1
clone_size: -
d_call: -
cdr3_nt: TGTGCCAGCAGCCACGGTCTCCACAATGAGCAGTTCTTC
cdr3_aa: CASSHGLHNEQFF

cdr3_length: 12
v_call: TRBV5-6
j_call: TRBJ2-1
clone_size: -
d_call: -
cdr3_nt: TGTGCCAGCAGCCCGGTGGGGGCTGAGCAGTTCTTC
cdr3_aa: CASSPVGAEQFF

cdr3_length: 14
v_call: TRBV7-9
j_call: TRBJ2-2
clone_size: few
d_call: -
cdr3_nt: TGTGCCAGCAGCTTAGGAGGGTACACCGGGGAGCTGTTTTTT
cdr3_aa: CASSLGGYTGELFF

cdr3_length: 14
v_call: TRBV5-5
j_call: TRBJ2-7
clone_size: -
d_call: -
cdr3_nt: TGTGCCAGCAGCTTGGTTCGGACTGGCGCGGAGCAGTACTTC
cdr3_aa: CASSLVRTGAEQYF

cdr3_length: 12
v_call: TRBV2
j_call: TRBJ2-7
clone_size: -
d_call: -
cdr3_nt: TGTGCCAGCAGTGTCTATGACTACGAGCAGTACTTC
cdr3_aa: CASSVYDYEQYF

cdr3_length: 14
v_call: TRBV3-1/TRBV3-2
j_call: TRBJ1-6
clone_size: -
d_call: TRBD1
cdr3_nt: TGTGCCAGCAGCCTTCGGACAGGGGGTTCACCCCTCCACTTT
cdr3_aa: CASSLRTGGSPLHF

cdr3_length: 16
v_call: TRBV5-4
j_call: TRBJ2-5
clone_size: -
d_call: TRBD1
cdr3_nt: TGTGCCAGCAGCCTGTTAACGGGACAGGGACAAGAGACCCAGTACTTC
cdr3_aa: CASSLLTGQGQETQYF

cdr3_length: 15
v_call: TRBV2
j_call: TRBJ1-5
clone_size: few
d_call: -
cdr3_nt: TGTGCCAGCAGTAGCGAAAGGGGAAGATATCAGCCCCAGCATTTT
cdr3_aa: CASSSERGRYQPQHF

cdr3_length: 14
v_call: TRBV19
j_call: TRBJ1-1
clone_size: few
d_call: -
cdr3_nt: TGTGCCAGTAGTAGGGATCAGGGCCACACTGAAGCTTTCTTT
cdr3_aa: CASSRDQGHTEAFF

cdr3_length: 17
v_call: TRBV19
j_call: TRBJ2-2
clone_size: few
d_call: TRBD2
cdr3_nt: TGTGCCAGTAGTATATTTAGCGGGAGGGCGAACACCGGGGAGCTGTTTTTT
cdr3_aa: CASSIFSGRANTGELFF

cdr3_length: 16
v_call: TRBV4-2
j_call: TRBJ2-7
clone_size: -
d_call: -
cdr3_nt: TGTGCCAGCAGCCACTTCCCAGGGGCAGGGGAAGGCGAGCAGTACTTC
cdr3_aa: CASSHFPGAGEGEQYF

cdr3_length: 14
v_call: TRBV30
j_call: TRBJ1-4
clone_size: -
d_call: TRBD1
cdr3_nt: TGTGCCTGGAGTTTGACAGGGGCTAATGAAAAACTGTTTTTT
cdr3_aa: CAWSLTGANEKLFF

cdr3_length: 17
v_call: TRBV4-3
j_call: TRBJ2-7
clone_size: -
d_call: TRBD2
cdr3_nt: TGCGCCAGCAGCCAAGAGGACCGGACTAGCGGGAGGCACGAGCAGTACTTC
cdr3_aa: CASSQEDRTSGRHEQYF

cdr3_length: 15
v_call: TRBV4-2
j_call: TRBJ2-7
clone_size: few
d_call: -
cdr3_nt: TGTGCCAGCAGCCAAGACTCCGGGAGCCCCTACGAGCAGTACTTC
cdr3_aa: CASSQDSGSPYEQYF

cdr3_length: 15
v_call: TRBV7-2
j_call: TRBJ1-2
clone_size: -
d_call: TRBD1
cdr3_nt: TGTGCCAGCAGCTACTGGACAGGATCTAACTATGGCTACACCTTC
cdr3_aa: CASSYWTGSNYGYTF

cdr3_length: 16
v_call: TRBV6-5
j_call: TRBJ2-5
clone_size: -
d_call: TRBD2
cdr3_nt: TGTGCCAGCAGTTACCCCCGCGGGACTAACCAAGAGACCCAGTACTTC
cdr3_aa: CASSYPRGTNQETQYF

cdr3_length: 18
v_call: TRBV19
j_call: TRBJ2-6
clone_size: -
d_call: TRBD2
cdr3_nt: TGTGCCAGTACCATACTAGCGGGAGGCCGCTCTGGGGCCAACGTCCTGACTTTC
cdr3_aa: CASTILAGGRSGANVLTF

cdr3_length: 13
v_call: TRBV28
j_call: TRBJ1-2
clone_size: -
d_call: -
cdr3_nt: TGTGCCAGCAGTACGACAGCGGGGGGTGGCTACACCTTC
cdr3_aa: CASSTTAGGGYTF

cdr3_length: 12
v_call: TRBV4-3
j_call: TRBJ1-2
clone_size: -
d_call: -
cdr3_nt: TGCGCCAGCAGCCAAGGGACAGATGGCTACACCTTC
cdr3_aa: CASSQGTDGYTF

cdr3_length: 15
v_call: TRBV2
j_call: TRBJ2-2
clone_size: -
d_call: -
cdr3_nt: TGTGCCAGCAGGAGGACAGACCTGAACACCGGGGAGCTGTTTTTT
cdr3_aa: CASRRTDLNTGELFF

cdr3_length: 13
v_call: TRBV28
j_call: TRBJ1-2
clone_size: -
d_call: -
cdr3_nt: TGTGCCAGCAGATCACCAGGGTCCTATGGCTACACCTTC
cdr3_aa: CASRSPGSYGYTF

cdr3_length: 16
v_call: TRBV6-5
j_call: TRBJ1-5
clone_size: -
d_call: TRBD1
cdr3_nt: TGTGCCAGCAGTTACTCGTTCAGGGGGCGCGGCCAGCCCCAGCATTTT
cdr3_aa: CASSYSFRGRGQPQHF